This T cell receptor (beta chain) came from a study of Graves' ophthalmopathy and Graves' hyperthyroidism. Study results and limitations: Its predictions of ophthalmopathy progression gave the model 55% to 71% sensitivity and 72% to 85% specificity.

Trimming removed 5 bases at V and 0 bases at J, with 16 bases between. CDR3 length: 17 residues. Per the germline V gene, CDR1 is SGHAT and CDR2 is FQNNGV. This clonotype came up a few times. Its antigen is undetermined. PBMCs came from less than 13 ml of fresh peripheral blood. The authors amplified TCR beta CDR3 regions from RNA transcripts. RT-PCR in the first round used HTBI primers; a second-round multiplex PCR followed. TCRdb reprocessed the multiplex PCR reads with MiXCR, giving one entry per CDR3 protein. The sample lists around 670,000 distinct CDR3 sequences, 40% occurring once. Sequencing used peripheral blood. This sequence joins TRBV11-2 and TRBJ1-4; maybe TRBD1 (5 bases). The TCR was taken from an adult man with Graves' ophthalmopathy. CDR3: CASSVSGTVATNEKLFF. The CDR3 DNA reads TGTGCCAGCAGCGTTAGCGGGACGGTTGCAACTAATGAAAAACTGTTTTTT.